This entry lists 24 T cell receptor beta chains sequenced from one sample in a study of regulatory T cells in long-lasting Graves disease. Arm-PCR with iRepertoire HTBI primers amplified the CDR3 regions for these TCR beta libraries. Via MiXCR, TCRdb re-called the multiplex PCR reads, giving one row per CDR3 protein. Of a few hundred thousand distinct CDR3 sequences listed, about 23% were seen once; the top ten hold under 35%. Time point noted: persistent/refractory GD, antithyroid drugs over 5 years with positive TRAb. RNA from PBMCs was the source of the TCR library. The material sequenced was peripheral blood mononuclear cells (PBMCs), taken when the disease was refractory, from a patient treated with antithyroid drugs. Every receptor here comes from a woman aged 35 to 49 with Graves disease.

The chain links TRBV28 to TRBJ2-1; 13 positions match TRBD2. The V gene end was trimmed by 6 bases and the J gene end by 7 bases; junction bases not matched to a gene: 6. This CDR3 is 15 amino acids long. Germline V lookup: CDR1 MDHEN, CDR2 SYDVKM. The DNA for the CDR3 is TGTGCCAGCAGCCCGGGACTAGCGGGAATGAATGAGCAGTTCTTC. Amino acids: CASSPGLAGMNEQFF.

This clonotype was recorded at least ten times. The chain combines TRBV6-1 with TRBJ1-4; D not certain. This CDR3 is built from 14 residues. Between the trimmed V and J ends, which lost 6 bases and 7 bases, there was a span of 15 bases. CDR1 and CDR2 from the germline V gene are MNHNS and SASEGT. CDR3 sequence: CASSAGGLSEKLFF. The CDR3 DNA reads as TGTGCCAGCAGCGCTGGTGGGTTGAGTGAAAAACTGTTTTTT.

The chain combines TRBV27 with TRBJ1-5; 7 bases are a match to TRBD1. Germline trimming cut 5 bases from V and 4 bases from J; bases unmatched to any gene: 5. Germline V gene sequence: CDR1 MNHEY, CDR2 SMNVEV (reference sequence). The CDR3 consists of 14 residues. The CDR3 protein is CASSVQGTNQPQHF. The CDR3 nucleotides are TGTGCCAGCAGTGTACAGGGGACTAATCAGCCCCAGCATTTT.

This clonotype was detected once. The chain joins TRBV28 to TRBJ2-7; TRBD1 is a possible D gene (6 bases). Trimming took 7 bases from V and 5 from J, leaving 18 bases between them. The CDR3 has 14 amino acids. Germline CDR1 MDHEN, CDR2 SYDVKM. CDR3 DNA sequence: TGTGCCAGCACCATAACCGGCAGGGGAGACGAGCAGTACTTC. It yields the protein CASTITGRGDEQYF.

The J gene is TRBJ1-2, the V gene TRBV28, with D maybe TRBD1 (5 bases). The germline CDR1 and CDR2 sequences are MDHEN and SYDVKM. Trimming shortened V by 6 bases and J by 3 bases, and 20 bases separated the two germline ends. The CDR3 spans 16 residues. In DNA form, the CDR3 reads TGTGCCAGCAGCCCCCTAGACCCAGTGGGGGACTATGGCTACACCTTC. Its protein is CASSPLDPVGDYGYTF.

This clonotype was counted a few times. V is TRBV14 and J is TRBJ2-2; D is ambiguous. This CDR3 is 13 amino acids long. The V end was cut by 4 bases, the J end by 2 bases, with 5 bases between. Germline CDR1 and CDR2: SGHDN and FVKESK. The CDR3 DNA is TGTGCCAGCAGCCGCTTTAACACCGGGGAGCTGTTTTTT. It is translated as CASSRFNTGELFF.

About this clonotype itself: This could be a read error, since a much larger clone is one nucleotide away. The V call is TRBV15, the J call TRBJ2-2; D gene uncertain. V was cut by 0 bases and J by 0 bases, with 5 bases left in between. Germline V CDR1 and CDR2: LNHNV, YYDKDF (reference sequence). The CDR3 has 15 residues. The CDR3 DNA reads as TGTGCCACCAGCAGAGACAGATCGAACACCGGGGAGCTGTTTTTT. Translating it yields CATSRDRSNTGELFF.

V is TRBV7-9 and J is TRBJ2-3; 7 bases align to TRBD1. The CDR3 has 15 residues. In germline, CDR1 is SEHNR, CDR2 FQNEAQ (reference sequence). The trim removed 2 bases at V and 6 bases at J, leaving 8 bases unmatched. Here the CDR3 DNA reads TGTGCCAGCAGCTTACAGGGGGACCCGGTGGATACGCAGTATTTT. This sequence encodes CASSLQGDPVDTQYF.

This clonotype has just a few counts. This chain links TRBV10-2 with TRBJ2-5; either TRBD1 or TRBD2 may supply D (5 bases each). Trimming removed 0 bases from V and 5 bases from J, with 19 bases in between. This CDR3 comprises 17 residues. The V gene's germline CDR1 is WSHSY and CDR2 SAAADI. The CDR3 here is CASSESFGTGARETQYF. For the CDR3, the DNA is TGCGCCAGCAGTGAGTCATTCGGGACCGGCGCCCGGGAGACCCAGTACTTC.

This clonotype was observed many times. The chain is built from TRBV28 and TRBJ2-2; D might be TRBD1 or TRBD2, each matching 5 bases. The CDR3 contains 17 residues. Per the germline V gene, CDR1 is MDHEN and CDR2 is SYDVKM. V gave up 5 bases and J gave up 3 bases, with 19 bases separating them. Written as DNA, the CDR3 is TGTGCCAGCAGTCCTCTCGGTGGGGGTACGGACACCGGGGAGCTGTTTTTT. The encoded protein is CASSPLGGGTDTGELFF.

The chain's CDR3 is CASSISGRALFDEQYF. CDR3 coding DNA: TGTGCCAGCAGCATCTCCGGGAGAGCGCTTTTTGACGAGCAGTACTTC. The chain links TRBV11-2 to TRBJ2-7, with D tentatively TRBD2 (6 bases). V gave up 5 bases and J gave up 5 bases, with 22 bases separating them. The germline V gene has CDR1 SGHAT and CDR2 FQNNGV. The CDR3 consists of 16 residues.

The chain couples TRBV7-3 to TRBJ2-6; D perhaps matches TRBD1 (6 bases). V lost 4 bases to trimming and J lost 4 bases, with 11 bases between them. Germline V CDR1 and CDR2: SGHTA, FQGTGA. The CDR3 extends over 15 amino acids. CDR3 sequence: CASSSTGMGANVLTF. The DNA of the CDR3 is TGTGCCAGCAGCTCCACAGGGATGGGGGCCAACGTCCTGACTTTC.

This clonotype has at least ten counts. The chain employs TRBV7-8 and TRBJ2-2, with TRBD1 as a possible D gene (6 bases). This CDR3 has 15 amino acids. Germline values: CDR1 SGHVS, CDR2 FQNEAQ. Trimming pared 6 bases from V and 3 bases from J, leaving 14 bases between. The CDR3 sequence is CASRKYRVDTGELFF. The CDR3, as DNA: TGTGCCAGCAGAAAATACAGGGTGGACACCGGGGAGCTGTTTTTT.

As to this clonotype: A much more abundant neighbour one base away suggests this may be a read error. This chain uses TRBV11-2 with TRBJ2-7; 11 nucleotides agree with TRBD2. CDR1 and CDR2 (germline): SGHAT, FQNNGV. CDR3 length: 15 residues. CDR3 residues: CARRLGLAAIYEQYF. The CDR3 coding sequence is TGTGCCCGCAGGTTGGGACTAGCGGCCATATACGAGCAGTACTTC.

V and J are TRBV28 and TRBJ2-7, with 10 bases identical to TRBD1. The CDR3 extends over 16 amino acids. Trimming took 1 base from V and 3 from J; bases not matched to a gene: 6. Germline V gene data show CDR1 as MDHEN and CDR2 as SYDVKM. CDR3 DNA: TGTGCCAGCAGTTTATTGACAGGGGGCCTTCTCTACGAGCAGTACTTC. This gives the protein CASSLLTGGLLYEQYF.

This clonotype has ten or more counts. This rearrangement joins TRBV9 to TRBJ1-1; D is undetermined. The V gene lost 0 bases and the J gene lost 4 bases, with 7 bases spanning the gap. The CDR3 length is 13 residues. CDR1 and CDR2 from the germline V gene are SGDLS and YYNGEE. The CDR3 DNA reads TGTGCCAGCAGCGTAGGAAGGTCCACTGAAGCTTTCTTT. Translated, it gives CASSVGRSTEAFF.

This clonotype showed up just a few times. The chain has TRBV27 and TRBJ1-2; D gene unclear. Trimming removed 1 base from V and 0 bases from J, with 6 bases in between. From germline, CDR1 is MNHEY and CDR2 SMNVEV (reference sequence). The CDR3 spans 14 residues. DNA of the CDR3: TGTGCCAGCAGTTTATTTGGAGCTAACTATGGCTACACCTTC. It specifies CASSLFGANYGYTF.

This clonotype has just a few counts. The rearrangement links TRBV29-1 to TRBJ1-1, with a weak D call TRBD1 (5 bases). Germline CDR1 reads SQVTM; CDR2 reads ANQGSEA. The CDR3 consists of 12 residues. Deletions cut 0 bases from V and 11 bases from J, with 13 bases between. The CDR3 DNA follows: TGCAGCGTTGAAGAGAGGAGGGGCATGGCTTTCTTT. Translated, it gives CSVEERRGMAFF.

The chain couples TRBV28 to TRBJ2-2; 9 nucleotides line up with TRBD2. The CDR3 is 15 residues long. Per germline, CDR1 MDHEN and CDR2 SYDVKM. The J segment lost 7 bases and the V segment lost 5 bases, leaving 8 bases of the junction unmatched. The CDR3, as DNA: TGTGCCAGCAGTCCCTGGCGGGAGGGCGTCGGGGAGCTGTTTTTT. It encodes CASSPWREGVGELFF.

This clonotype was seen only a few times. This chain joins TRBV11-2 and TRBJ2-7, with D unclear. Germline CDR1 SGHAT, CDR2 FQNNGV. Trimming left V 5 bases short and J 5 bases short, with 22 bases between. The CDR3 loop spans 16 amino acids. CDR3 sequence reads: CASSHFRQKSSHEQYF. Here the CDR3 DNA reads TGTGCCAGCAGCCACTTCAGGCAGAAATCAAGCCACGAGCAGTACTTC.

At least ten counts were recorded for this clonotype. V gene TRBV2 combines with J gene TRBJ2-7, with 8 bases aligning to TRBD2. The germline gives CDR1 SNHLY, CDR2 FYNNEI. The CDR3 length is 14 residues. V shed 4 bases, J shed 2 bases, and the junction held 4 bases outside the gene matches. CDR3 in amino acids: CASSGTSWAYEQYF. The DNA of the CDR3 is TGTGCCAGCAGTGGGACTAGCTGGGCCTACGAGCAGTACTTC.

This clonotype was recorded many times. This chain links TRBV29-1 with TRBJ2-2, with D perhaps TRBD2 (6 bases). CDR3 length: 14 residues. In germline, CDR1 is SQVTM, CDR2 ANQGSEA. The V end was cut by 6 bases, the J end by 7 bases, with 18 bases between. CDR3 protein: CSVGGLRGSGELFF. The CDR3 DNA reads as TGCAGCGTGGGGGGTCTGCGTGGAAGCGGGGAGCTGTTTTTT.

Only a few counts were recorded for this clonotype. This chain uses TRBV2 with TRBJ2-7, with D tentatively TRBD1 (6 bases). Germline CDR1 SNHLY, CDR2 FYNNEI. The CDR3 has 14 amino acids. Trimming removed 8 bases at V and 0 bases at J, with 14 bases between. Written as DNA, the CDR3 is TGTGCCAGCCGAGGACAGCCCAGCTCCTACGAGCAGTACTTC. This encodes CASRGQPSSYEQYF.

There are many counts of this clonotype. The chain uses TRBV28 and TRBJ2-7; 10 bases are a match to TRBD1. The CDR3 length is 17 residues. Germline lookup yields CDR1 MDHEN and CDR2 SYDVKM. The V segment lost 3 bases and the J segment 4 bases; nucleotides outside the gene matches: 12. The CDR3 protein is CASSFPTPGQGTYEQYF. For the CDR3, the DNA is TGTGCCAGCAGTTTTCCGACGCCGGGACAGGGGACTTACGAGCAGTACTTC.